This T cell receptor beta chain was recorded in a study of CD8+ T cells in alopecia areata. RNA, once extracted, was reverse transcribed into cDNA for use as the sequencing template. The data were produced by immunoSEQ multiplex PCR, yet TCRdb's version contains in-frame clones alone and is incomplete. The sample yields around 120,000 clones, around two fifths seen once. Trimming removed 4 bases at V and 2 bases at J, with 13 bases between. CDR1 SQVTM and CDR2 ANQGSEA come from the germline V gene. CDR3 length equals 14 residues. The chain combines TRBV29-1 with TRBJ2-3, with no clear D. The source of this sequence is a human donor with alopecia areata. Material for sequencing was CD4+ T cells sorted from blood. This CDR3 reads CSVGASSPTDTQYF. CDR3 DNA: TGCAGCGTTGGGGCGTCGAGCCCCACAGATACGCAGTATTTT.